These 6 T cell receptor beta chains came from one sample sequenced in a study of T cell repertoires in cytomegalovirus infection. TCRdb reanalysed the reads using MiXCR and keeps one entry per CDR3 protein. Here the sample spans over 150,000 distinct CDR3 sequences, 15% to 20% being singletons. Material: CD8+ T cells from PBMCs. The receptor set was obtained from a human donor in good health (CMV status not recorded). Some clones in this sample may be carry-over from other donors' samples.

This clonotype appeared a few times. V and J are TRBV7-2 and TRBJ2-3; no clear D gene. CDR1 is SGHTA, CDR2 FQGNSA, per germline. The CDR3 consists of 14 residues. Trimming removed 8 bases at V and 0 bases at J, with 12 bases between. Here the CDR3 reads CASDVRVSTDTQYF. The CDR3 DNA is TGTGCCAGCGACGTACGGGTTAGCACAGATACGCAGTATTTT. The variable domain in full, with the rest retrieved from reference TRBV7-2 and TRBJ2-3, is GAGVSQSPSNKVTEKGKDVELRCDPISGHTALYWYRQSLGQGLEFLIYFQGNSAPDKSGLPSDRFSAERTGGSVSTLTIQRTQQEDSAVYLCASDVRVSTDTQYFGPGTRLTVL.

This clonotype was detected a few times. V is TRBV11-1 and J is TRBJ1-1, with D perhaps TRBD1 (6 bases). The CDR3 length is 15 residues. Trimming removed 1 base from V and 0 bases from J, with 9 bases in between. The germline CDR1 and CDR2 sequences are SGHAT and FQDESV (reference sequence). The CDR3: CASSLEGDMNTEAFF. The CDR3 DNA reads as TGTGCCAGCAGCTTAGAAGGGGACATGAACACTGAAGCTTTCTTT.

This clonotype was seen a handful of times. The V and J genes are TRBV4-1 and TRBJ1-5; D not certain. The V gene's germline CDR1 is MGHRA and CDR2 YSYEKL. Trimming cost V 0 bases and J 6 bases, with 15 bases left between them. This CDR3 is built from 16 residues. The CDR3 region is CASSQDLSGVAQPQHF. DNA of the CDR3: TGCGCCAGCAGCCAAGATTTGTCAGGCGTAGCTCAGCCCCAGCATTTT.

The V and J genes are TRBV15 and TRBJ1-5; tentatively, D is TRBD1 (5 bases). The V gene's germline CDR1 is LNHNV and CDR2 YYDKDF (reference sequence). The V end was cut by 0 bases, the J end by 5 bases, with 11 bases between. This CDR3 region has 15 residues. The CDR3 nucleotides are TGTGCCACCAGCAGAGATAGGGACCTTCATCAGCCCCAGCATTTT. Its translation is CATSRDRDLHQPQHF.

This clonotype came up a few times. DNA of the CDR3: TGCGCCAGCAGCCAAGATCGCCAGGGCATCTATGGCTACACCTTC. Residues: CASSQDRQGIYGYTF. The gene calls are TRBV4-3 and TRBJ1-2, with a weak D call TRBD1 (5 bases). V dropped 0 bases and J dropped 4 bases, with 12 bases sitting between them. This CDR3 has 15 amino acids. CDR1 is LGHNA, CDR2 YSLEER, per germline.

CDR3 protein: CASTYGSSTDTQYF. Here the CDR3 DNA reads TGTGCCAGCACCTATGGAAGTAGCACAGATACGCAGTATTTT. This chain uses TRBV27 with TRBJ2-3; D is undetermined. The CDR3 extends over 14 amino acids. The V and J ends lost 7 bases and 0 bases respectively, with 11 bases between them. Germline CDR1 reads MNHEY; CDR2 reads SMNVEV (reference sequence).